Detailed here is one T cell receptor (beta chain). The sample originates from a study of blood T cell repertoires in COVID-19. Overall study: Material from acute and convalescent COVID-19 was sourced from the United States, Italy and Spain. Nucleic acid was either cDNA or gDNA, and it came from T cells, B-cell-depleted T cells, or PBMCs.

The germline CDR1 and CDR2 sequences are MDHEN and SYDVKM. The CDR3 contains 10 residues. V was trimmed by 8 bases and J by 3 bases, leaving 5 bases between them. Methods used by the authors: Reference gene primers were amplified, and this amplification served to estimate nucleated cell counts. Only in-frame clones appear in the TCRdb table, and some are missing; sequencing was by immunoSEQ multiplex PCR. The DNA gave D and trimming, while V, J and clone size come from that table. Among some 200,000 clones listed, about 89% were seen once. The TCR was taken from a man in his sixties or seventies with acute or convalescent COVID-19. The chain is built from TRBV28 and TRBJ2-7; no reliable D call. Sequencing was done on a sample of peripheral blood. The CDR3 spells CASGRYEQYF. The CDR3 DNA reads as TGTGCCAGCGGGCGCTACGAGCAGTACTTC.